The 23 T cell receptor beta chains below all came from one sample that was sequenced in a study of T cell repertoires in cytomegalovirus infection. One entry per CDR3 protein results from TCRdb running MiXCR on the reads. The table includes some 300,000 distinct CDR3 sequences, about a sixth detected once. The sample taken for sequencing was PBMCs. Receptor source: a human donor in good health (CMV status not recorded). Some clones in this sample may be carry-over from other donors' samples.

V usage is TRBV2 and J usage is TRBJ1-2, with 7 bases that match TRBD1. The CDR3 extends over 14 amino acids. J gave up 4 bases and V 8 bases, and 10 bases lay outside the gene matches. CDR1 and CDR2 (germline): SNHLY, FYNNEI. DNA for the CDR3: TGTGCCAGCGCCGAATTGAACAGGGGCTATGGCTACACCTTC. Its protein product is CASAELNRGYGYTF.

This chain links TRBV11-1 with TRBJ1-1, with 9 positions matching TRBD1. Germline CDR1 reads SGHAT; CDR2 reads FQDESV (reference sequence). Trimming cost V 2 bases and J 6 bases; bases outside gene matches: 4. This CDR3 has 14 amino acids. The CDR3 protein is CASSLNRGQAEAFF. CDR3 in DNA: TGTGCCAGCAGCTTAAACAGGGGGCAAGCTGAAGCTTTCTTT.

The J gene is TRBJ1-1, the V gene TRBV12-5, with a tentative D call TRBD1 (5 bases). Germline V gene sequence: CDR1 LGHNT, CDR2 FRNRAP. Trimming pared 7 bases from V and 0 bases from J, leaving 9 bases between. The CDR3 covers 13 residues. This CDR3 reads CASVGGMNTEAFF. CDR3 sequence (DNA): TGTGCTAGTGTCGGGGGAATGAACACTGAAGCTTTCTTT.

The table lists this clonotype with many counts. The rearrangement uses TRBV7-9 and TRBJ1-4; D possibly corresponds to TRBD1 (5 bases). The V gene lost 0 bases and the J gene lost 8 bases, with 13 bases spanning the gap. Germline V gene data show CDR1 as SEHNR and CDR2 as FQNEAQ (reference sequence). The CDR3 totals 15 residues. The CDR3 spells CASSLAQQEVEKLFF. As DNA, the CDR3 is TGTGCCAGCAGCTTAGCGCAACAGGAGGTCGAAAAACTGTTTTTT.

This clonotype has only a few counts. This chain's CDR3 is CAIEETARYEQYF. The DNA for the CDR3 is TGTGCCATCGAGGAGACGGCCCGCTACGAGCAGTACTTC. V is TRBV10-3 and J is TRBJ2-7, with D unresolved. The CDR3 has 13 residues. CDR1 ENHRY and CDR2 SYGVKD come from the germline V gene. V was clipped by 8 bases and J by 3 bases, with 14 bases between them.

The CDR3 here is CASSYRPPSGANVLTF. CDR3 DNA: TGCGCCAGCAGCTACCGACCACCCTCTGGGGCCAACGTCCTGACTTTC. The chain employs TRBV4-3 and TRBJ2-6; D not certain. From germline, CDR1 is LGHNA and CDR2 YSLEER. V lost 5 bases and J lost 0, with 11 bases in between. CDR3 length: 16 residues.

The sample holds a few counts of this clonotype. This chain links TRBV5-5 with TRBJ2-7, with unresolved D. The CDR3 totals 14 residues. V lost 4 bases and J lost 2, with 13 bases in between. CDR1 is SGHKS, CDR2 YYEKEE, per germline (reference sequence). CDR3 DNA: TGTGCCAGCAGCAGCGTCCTTCCGACCTACGAGCAGTACTTC. This sequence encodes CASSSVLPTYEQYF.

The sample holds a few counts of this clonotype. The rearrangement links TRBV6-5 to TRBJ2-2; 7 positions agree with TRBD1. This CDR3 has 15 residues. Germline V gives CDR1 MNHEY, CDR2 SVGAGI. V was clipped by 8 bases and J by 4 bases; unmatched bases: 10. The CDR3 DNA reads TGTGCCAGCGGACGACAGGGTGTGGGCACCGGGGAGCTGTTTTTT. Its protein is CASGRQGVGTGELFF.

In this sample, this clonotype turned up a few times. The chain has TRBV9 and TRBJ1-1, with D uncertain. The V and J ends lost 0 bases and 1 base respectively, with 4 bases between them. The CDR3 length is 13 residues. Per the germline V gene, CDR1 is SGDLS and CDR2 is YYNGEE. CDR3 DNA sequence: TGTGCCAGCAGCGTAGTGCAGAACACTGAAGCTTTCTTT. It encodes CASSVVQNTEAFF.

The V and J genes are TRBV2 and TRBJ2-1; 7 bases map to TRBD1. From germline, CDR1 is SNHLY and CDR2 FYNNEI. J was trimmed by 6 bases and V by 2 bases; bases with no gene match: 10. This CDR3 has 16 amino acids. CDR3: CASSEKRQGVGNEQFF. CDR3 DNA sequence: TGTGCCAGCAGTGAAAAACGACAGGGTGTAGGCAATGAGCAGTTCTTC.

This clonotype was seen repeatedly, ten times or more. The CDR3 DNA reads TGTGCCAGCAGCTTAATGTGGGGAAAGGCTGAAGCTTTCTTT. This gives the protein CASSLMWGKAEAFF. This chain links TRBV7-2 with TRBJ1-1, with D unclear. V was shortened by 2 bases and J by 6 bases, with 13 bases between the two germline ends. The CDR3 runs 14 residues. From germline, CDR1 is SGHTA and CDR2 FQGNSA. Full variable domain (missing parts from reference TRBV7-2 and TRBJ1-1): GAGVSQSPSNKVTEKGKDVELRCDPISGHTALYWYRQSLGQGLEFLIYFQGNSAPDKSGLPSDRFSAERTGGSVSTLTIQRTQQEDSAVYLCASSLMWGKAEAFFGQGTRLTVV.

In its sample, this clonotype was seen many times. The chain uses TRBV7-9 and TRBJ1-4; D might be TRBD1 or TRBD2, each matching 5 bases. The J call is uncertain, as TRBJ2-2 better fits the DNA end. This CDR3 spans 12 amino acids. Germline assignment: CDR1 SEHNR and CDR2 FQNEAQ (reference sequence). CDR3 sequence: CASSLGGTELFF. The CDR3 nucleotides read TGTGCCAGCAGCTTAGGAGGGACGGAGCTGTTTTTT.

This clonotype was recorded many times. The rearrangement uses TRBV7-2 and TRBJ1-2; D is perhaps TRBD1 (5 bases). From germline, CDR1 is SGHTA and CDR2 FQGNSA. The CDR3 is 16 amino acids. Trimming took 1 base from V and 5 from J, leaving 17 bases between them. The CDR3 region is CASSLVATAVGYGYTF. CDR3 bases: TGTGCCAGCAGCTTAGTCGCGACAGCGGTCGGGTATGGCTACACCTTC.

This clonotype was detected only a few times. The chain links TRBV5-6 to TRBJ1-1; TRBD1 agrees at 7 bases. With 3 bases clipped from V and 6 bases from J, the junction kept 5 bases outside the gene matches. The CDR3 spans 13 residues. Per the germline V gene, CDR1 is SGHDT and CDR2 is YYEEEE. For the CDR3, the DNA is TGTGCCAGCAGCTCGAACGACAGGGCTGAAGCTTTCTTT. This sequence encodes CASSSNDRAEAFF.

This clonotype was found many times. The rearrangement uses TRBV6-1 and TRBJ2-1; D not resolved. Trimming stripped 5 bases from V and 3 bases from J, with 14 bases between. The germline V gene encodes CDR1 MNHNS and CDR2 SASEGT. CDR3 length: 15 amino acids. For the CDR3, the DNA is TGTGCCAGCAGTCTGTTAGGTACGCACTACAATGAGCAGTTCTTC. The encoded protein is CASSLLGTHYNEQFF.

The V gene is TRBV6-6, the J gene TRBJ2-3, with D uncertain. The CDR3 loop spans 11 amino acids. Trimming took off 5 bases at V and 12 bases at J, with 12 bases between the two ends. CDR1 MNHNY and CDR2 SVGAGI come from the germline V gene (reference sequence). CDR3 in amino acids: CASSGLDPQYF. The CDR3 DNA sequence: TGTGCCAGCAGTGGCTTGGACCCCCAGTATTTT.

This clonotype occurred many times. V is TRBV19 and J is TRBJ2-3; the D gene is possibly TRBD2 (5 bases). CDR1 is LNHDA, CDR2 SQIVND, per germline (reference sequence). Deletions cut 6 bases from V and 4 bases from J, with 14 bases between. There are 14 residues in the CDR3. CDR3 protein: CASREGVGADTQYF. The CDR3 region has the DNA TGTGCCAGTAGGGAAGGTGTGGGAGCAGATACGCAGTATTTT.

This clonotype was observed at least ten times. The rearrangement joins TRBV28 to TRBJ2-7; TRBD1 is a possible D gene (5 bases). This CDR3 region has 13 residues. Germline V gives CDR1 MDHEN, CDR2 SYDVKM. The V and J ends lost 7 bases and 0 bases respectively, with 10 bases between them. The CDR3 here is CASNRDSSYEQYF. The CDR3 nucleotides read TGTGCCAGCAATCGCGACAGCTCCTACGAGCAGTACTTC. The entire variable domain, with the rest obtained from reference TRBV28 and TRBJ2-7, is as follows: DVKVTQSSRYLVKRTGEKVFLECVQDMDHENMFWYRQDPGLGLRLIYFSYDVKMKEKGDIPEGYSVSREKKERFSLILESASTNQTSMYLCASNRDSSYEQYFGPGTRLTVT.

The V call is TRBV5-6, the J call TRBJ2-3; a weak D match, TRBD2 (5 bases). The V and J ends lost 4 bases and 3 bases respectively, with 9 bases between them. The CDR3 covers 13 residues. Germline lookup yields CDR1 SGHDT and CDR2 YYEEEE. The CDR3 DNA reads as TGTGCCAGCAGCCCTGAGGGAACAGATACGCAGTATTTT. It translates to CASSPEGTDTQYF.

This chain connects TRBV12-3 or TRBV12-4 to TRBJ2-1; D uncertain. This CDR3 is built from 13 residues. V was clipped by 3 bases and J by 5 bases, with 8 bases between them. DNA for the CDR3: TGTGCCAGCAGTTTTTATAGGGACAATGAGCAGTTCTTC. Protein: CASSFYRDNEQFF.

This clonotype was recorded many times. The rearrangement joins TRBV7-8 to TRBJ2-5; TRBD1 matches 7 bases. The CDR3 is made up of 13 amino acids. The germline gives CDR1 SGHVS, CDR2 FQNEAQ. V lost 5 bases, J lost 4 bases, and 4 bases stayed unmatched. The CDR3 DNA reads as TGTGCCAGCAGCAGCCGGGACAGAGAGACCCAGTACTTC. Its protein product is CASSSRDRETQYF.

This clonotype was observed a handful of times. This chain links TRBV6-1 with TRBJ1-5, with D hard to call. The V gene's germline CDR1 is MNHNS and CDR2 SASEGT. This CDR3 has 15 residues. Trimming removed 1 base from V and 3 bases from J, with 10 bases in between. The CDR3 loop reads CASSEVKAPNQPQHF. The CDR3 region has the DNA TGTGCCAGCAGTGAAGTCAAGGCCCCCAATCAGCCCCAGCATTTT.

This clonotype was seen a few times. This chain joins TRBV10-3 and TRBJ2-2, with 11 bases fitting TRBD1. J was trimmed by 1 base and V by 8 bases; bases with no gene match: 6. This CDR3 is built from 16 residues. Germline V gene lookup returns CDR1 ENHRY and CDR2 SYGVKD. The CDR3 DNA reads as TGTGCCATCCTAGAAGGGACAGGGGGGAACACCGGGGAGCTGTTTTTT. It specifies CAILEGTGGNTGELFF.